The next 2 T cell receptor beta chains were all read from a single sample in a study of PD-L1 blockade in urothelial cancer. This table comes from immunoSEQ multiplex PCR, and its TCRdb copy is limited to in-frame clones, with some not included. The sample yields 100,000 or so clones, around 90% seen once. The specimen comprised PBMCs, sampled around atezolizumab (anti-PD-L1) treatment. The receptors stem from a woman aged 80 or over with urothelial cancer.

The rearrangement uses TRBV19 and TRBJ1-1; no definite D call. The CDR3 totals 16 residues. Germline lookup yields CDR1 LNHDA and CDR2 SQIVND (reference sequence). V gave up 0 bases and J gave up 4 bases, with 15 bases separating them. The CDR3 DNA reads TGTGCCAGTAGTATAGATCTAAAGGGAGCGAGCACTGAAGCTTTCTTT. It encodes CASSIDLKGASTEAFF.

The chain combines TRBV28 with TRBJ2-7, with a tentative D call TRBD1 (6 bases). Per the germline V gene, CDR1 is MDHEN and CDR2 is SYDVKM. This CDR3 contains 13 residues. Trimming took 6 bases from V and 2 from J, leaving 11 bases between them. The CDR3 DNA is TGTGCCAGCAGGGGCCAGGGGACCTACGAGCAGTACTTC. Its translation is CASRGQGTYEQYF.